Here is one T cell receptor (beta chain) with its context. Profiled with immunoSEQ multiplex PCR; TCRdb holds only in-frame clones, not every one. The table has fewer than 1 million clones, approximately 96% seen once. Cells designated naive CD8 were CD45RO-negative and were positively selected for CCR7, with terminally differentiated effector memory CD45RA+ cells excluded. This entry is derived from a study of shared clonotypes between healthy human individuals. V lost 7 bases and J 7 bases, leaving 9 bases between the germline ends. This CDR3 is built from 11 residues. Germline V gene lookup returns CDR1 MNHNS and CDR2 SASEGT.

What was sequenced was naive CD8+ T cells sorted from blood. The source is a man aged 30 to 45 in good health. The chain links TRBV6-1 to TRBJ2-3; D uncertain. CDR3 sequence: CASIDGYTQYF. Here the CDR3 DNA reads TGTGCCAGCATAGATGGGTATACGCAGTATTTT.